These 30 T cell receptor beta chains were all obtained from the same sample, sequenced in a study of T-cell reconstitution after alpha-beta-depleted transplantation in children. Preparation of the TCRbeta library involved a method that used unique molecular identifiers. TCRdb processed the PCR reads anew with MiXCR; each CDR3 protein has one entry. Of hundreds of thousands of distinct CDR3 sequences listed, around 13% were seen once; the top ten hold about 0.77%. The sample in question was PBMCs, obtained before TCRalphabeta/CD19-depleted stem cell transplant. All receptors come from a girl aged 2-10 years with congenital amegakaryocytic thrombocytopenia, due to receive a stem cell transplant.

The gene calls are TRBV20-1 and TRBJ2-3; D is undetermined. The germline CDR1 and CDR2 sequences are DFQATT and SNEGSKA (reference sequence). The CDR3 is made up of 11 amino acids. V lost 2 bases, J lost 6 bases, and 6 bases lay in between. CDR3 bases: TGCAGTGCTAGAAGTTCGGATACGCAGTATTTT. Protein sequence: CSARSSDTQYF.

This clonotype showed up many times. The V and J genes are TRBV5-1 and TRBJ2-3; 8 bases map to TRBD1. V was clipped by 5 bases and J by 1 base; unmatched bases: 0. Germline CDR1 reads SGHRS; CDR2 reads YFSETQ. CDR3 length: 13 residues. This CDR3 is CASRTGGTDTQYF. The CDR3 nucleotides are TGCGCCAGCAGGACAGGGGGCACAGATACGCAGTATTTT.

This sequence joins TRBV29-1 and TRBJ1-1; D unresolved. Trimming pared 4 bases from V and 4 bases from J, leaving 13 bases between. From germline, CDR1 is SQVTM and CDR2 ANQGSEA. CDR3 length equals 13 residues. CDR3 loop: CSVVGAWGTEAFF. The DNA of the CDR3 is TGCAGCGTTGTGGGAGCGTGGGGCACTGAAGCTTTCTTT.

This clonotype was found many times. V gene TRBV20-1 combines with J gene TRBJ2-7; 11 positions match TRBD2. There are 13 residues in the CDR3. Germline values: CDR1 DFQATT, CDR2 SNEGSKA (reference sequence). The CDR3 DNA is TGCTCCTCCGGGACTAGCGGATCCTACGAGCAGTACTTC. Translation gives CSSGTSGSYEQYF.

This clonotype came up many times. The genes are TRBV10-2 and TRBJ2-1; 9 bases align to TRBD1. The CDR3 covers 11 residues. The V gene end was trimmed by 4 bases and the J gene end by 15 bases; junction bases not matched to a gene: 4. Germline V gene data show CDR1 as WSHSY and CDR2 as SAAADI. The CDR3 loop is CASSAGDRAFF. The CDR3 nucleotides are TGCGCCAGCAGTGCTGGGGACAGGGCGTTCTTC.

This clonotype was observed a few times. The chain carries TRBV5-6 and TRBJ2-1, with a possible D match to TRBD2 (6 bases). The germline gives CDR1 SGHDT, CDR2 YYEEEE. V was pared by 1 base and J by 5 bases, with 16 bases between. This CDR3 contains 16 residues. CDR3 bases: TGTGCCAGCAGCTTGAGCCCGGGAGACGTCAACAATGAGCAGTTCTTC. Amino acids: CASSLSPGDVNNEQFF.

This clonotype was seen many times. CDR3 sequence (DNA): TGTGCCAGCAGGAATCTCTCTACGGGGTACGGGCAGCCCCAGCATTTT. Encoded protein: CASRNLSTGYGQPQHF. V and J are TRBV12-3 or TRBV12-4 and TRBJ1-5, with no clear D. Trimming removed 6 bases at V and 7 bases at J, with 22 bases between. The CDR3 length is 16 residues.

This chain joins TRBV4-1 and TRBJ1-2, with D tentatively TRBD1 (6 bases). The CDR3 extends over 14 amino acids. Trimming took 4 bases from V and 8 from J, leaving 17 bases between them. Looked up from germline, CDR1 is MGHRA and CDR2 is YSYEKL. The CDR3 region has the DNA TGCGCCAGCAGCCGACCGGGACAAAAGGGCGGCTACACCTTC. It is translated as CASSRPGQKGGYTF.

The sample holds many counts of this clonotype. V usage is TRBV24-1 and J usage is TRBJ2-2; possible D gene TRBD2, 6 bases. CDR3 length: 14 amino acids. The ends were cut back, 7 bases at V and 5 bases at J, with 13 bases in the middle. CDR1 is KGHDR and CDR2 is SFDVKD in the germline V gene. The CDR3 coding sequence is TGTGCCACCAGCCCTCCCGGAGGGACCGGGGAGCTGTTTTTT. This encodes CATSPPGGTGELFF.

The table lists this clonotype with many counts. This chain uses TRBV20-1 with TRBJ2-3; tentative D call: TRBD2 (5 bases). This CDR3 is built from 13 residues. The V gene's germline CDR1 is DFQATT and CDR2 SNEGSKA (reference sequence). V was cut by 6 bases and J by 5 bases, with 15 bases left in between. The CDR3 nucleotides read TGCAGTGCCCGGACTCGTCGGGGAGATACGCAGTATTTT. It translates to CSARTRRGDTQYF.

The table lists this clonotype with many counts. The V gene is TRBV5-6, the J gene TRBJ1-5, with D unresolved. The CDR3 has 14 amino acids. Between the trimmed V and J ends, which lost 0 bases and 3 bases, there was a span of 7 bases. CDR1 is SGHDT, CDR2 YYEEEE, per germline. The CDR3 spells CASSLGQNNQPQHF. CDR3 sequence (DNA): TGTGCCAGCAGCTTGGGTCAGAACAATCAGCCCCAGCATTTT.

This clonotype was seen many times. This chain uses TRBV12-3 or TRBV12-4 with TRBJ1-2; D is possibly TRBD1 (6 bases). The CDR3 spans 15 residues. V was trimmed by 2 bases and J by 4 bases, leaving 14 bases between them. Written as DNA, the CDR3 is TGTGCCAGCAGTTTAATCAGGGGAGGAGTCTATGGCTACACCTTC. It encodes CASSLIRGGVYGYTF.

This clonotype was seen at least ten times. J is TRBJ2-1 and V is TRBV20-1; D call uncertain. Germline-derived CDR1 and CDR2 are DFQATT and SNEGSKA (reference sequence). The CDR3 is 16 residues long. Trimming removed 6 bases at V and 3 bases at J, with 21 bases between. The DNA of the CDR3 is TGCAGTGCAACTACGTTCAGCCACCTTCTCTACAATGAGCAGTTCTTC. Translated, it gives CSATTFSHLLYNEQFF.

J is TRBJ1-4 and V is TRBV5-6; 7 bases line up with TRBD1. The CDR3 runs to 15 residues. The J segment lost 7 bases and the V segment lost 4 bases, leaving 10 bases of the junction unmatched. Per the germline V gene, CDR1 is SGHDT and CDR2 is YYEEEE. CDR3 protein: CASSLTTGFREKLFF. The CDR3 DNA follows: TGTGCCAGCAGCCTTACGACAGGGTTTCGTGAAAAACTGTTTTTT.

The chain is built from TRBV18 and TRBJ2-3; 11 nucleotides match TRBD2. Germline CDR1 KGHSH, CDR2 LQKENI. The CDR3 has 14 residues. V was clipped by 3 bases and J by 6 bases; unmatched bases: 2. The CDR3 DNA reads as TGTGCCAGCTCACCGCCTAGCGGGAGGGATACGCAGTATTTT. As protein: CASSPPSGRDTQYF.

This clonotype was found many times. V usage is TRBV24-1 and J usage is TRBJ2-5; TRBD2 matches at 10 bases. The CDR3 runs to 16 residues. The ends lost 4 bases at V and 4 bases at J; junction bases unmatched: 8. Germline V gene lookup returns CDR1 KGHDR and CDR2 SFDVKD. CDR3: CATSDPSGSWLETQYF. The CDR3 bases are TGTGCCACCAGTGACCCTAGCGGGAGCTGGCTAGAGACCCAGTACTTC.

The sample holds a few counts of this clonotype. The genes are TRBV20-1 and TRBJ2-1; 13 nucleotides line up with TRBD2. The germline CDR1 and CDR2 sequences are DFQATT and SNEGSKA (reference sequence). V dropped 3 bases and J dropped 2; count of bases not matched to a gene: 7. This CDR3 has 17 residues. As DNA, the CDR3 is TGCAGTGCTAGGCTCAGACTAGCGGGAGGCCCCTACAATGAGCAGTTCTTC. Its protein product is CSARLRLAGGPYNEQFF.

V gene TRBV20-1 combines with J gene TRBJ2-5; the match to TRBD2 covers 11 bases. CDR3 length equals 17 residues. Unmatched junction bases numbered 12, after V lost 1 base and J lost 5 bases. CDR1 DFQATT and CDR2 SNEGSKA come from the germline V gene (reference sequence). CDR3 loop: CSARAYPLAGVWETQYF. The CDR3, as DNA: TGCAGTGCTAGAGCTTACCCACTAGCGGGAGTTTGGGAGACCCAGTACTTC.

This clonotype was seen ten or more times. V usage is TRBV29-1 and J usage is TRBJ2-3; D may be TRBD2 (6 bases). V shed 6 bases and J shed 1 base, with 17 bases lying between them. Germline assignment: CDR1 SQVTM and CDR2 ANQGSEA. The CDR3 length is 15 residues. The CDR3 region has the DNA TGCAGCGTCGATTCACTTAGCGGAGGCACAGATACGCAGTATTTT. Translation: CSVDSLSGGTDTQYF.

J is TRBJ2-1 and V is TRBV19; 14 bases are a match to TRBD2. V trimming: 3 bases; J trimming: 9 bases; junction bases outside the gene matches: 4. Germline-derived CDR1 and CDR2 are LNHDA and SQIVND (reference sequence). The CDR3 has 15 amino acids. The DNA of the CDR3 is TGTGCCAGTAGTATTGGGACTAGCGGGAGTTTTGAGCAGTTCTTC. Translation: CASSIGTSGSFEQFF. The full variable domain, in which reference TRBV19 and TRBJ2-1 provide the parts outside the CDR3, is DGGITQSPKYLFRKEGQNVTLSCEQNLNHDAMYWYRQDPGQGLRLIYYSQIVNDFQKGDIAEGYSVSREKKESFPLTVTSAQKNPTAFYLCASSIGTSGSFEQFFGPGTRLTVL.

This clonotype was seen a handful of times. The CDR3 region is CASSRQTGQEKLFF. The CDR3 coding sequence is TGTGCCAGCAGCCGTCAGACAGGGCAGGAAAAACTGTTTTTT. The chain combines TRBV5-5 with TRBJ1-4; 7 bases map to TRBD1. The CDR3 is made up of 14 amino acids. The ends lost 4 bases at V and 8 bases at J; junction bases unmatched: 8. CDR1 is SGHKS, CDR2 YYEKEE, per germline (reference sequence).

This clonotype was found many times. In DNA, the CDR3 is TGCAGTGCCATCAGAGGGTTAGCGGCCACTGACGAGCAGTACTTC. Translation: CSAIRGLAATDEQYF. V and J are TRBV20-1 and TRBJ2-7; D perhaps matches TRBD2 (6 bases). The CDR3 is made up of 15 amino acids. Trimming stripped 6 bases from V and 5 bases from J, with 23 bases between. CDR1 and CDR2 (germline): DFQATT, SNEGSKA (reference sequence).

This clonotype was seen a handful of times. This chain links TRBV30 with TRBJ2-1; 10 nucleotides match TRBD2. Losses at the gene ends were 5 bases for V and 12 bases for J; bases not matched to a gene: 7. The CDR3 spans 12 residues. Germline loops: CDR1 GTSNPN, CDR2 SVGIG (reference sequence). The CDR3 protein is CAWSGLAGAQFF. Written as DNA, the CDR3 is TGTGCCTGGTCCGGGCTAGCGGGAGCGCAGTTCTTC.

V gene TRBV12-3 or TRBV12-4 combines with J gene TRBJ1-2, with 7 bases matching TRBD1. With 6 bases clipped from V and 2 bases from J, the junction kept 6 bases outside the gene matches. CDR3 length equals 14 residues. The CDR3 is CASREMTGNYGYTF. The CDR3 bases are TGTGCCAGCAGGGAGATGACAGGGAACTATGGCTACACCTTC.

In its sample, this clonotype was seen a few times. This CDR3 reads CASSLQTVGETQYF. CDR3 DNA: TGTGCCAGCAGCTTACAGACGGTTGGGGAGACCCAGTACTTC. The rearrangement uses TRBV7-2 and TRBJ2-5; no definite D call. CDR3 length: 14 residues. The V end was cut by 2 bases, the J end by 5 bases, with 12 bases between. CDR1 is SGHTA, CDR2 FQGNSA, per germline.

This chain joins TRBV7-8 and TRBJ2-3; 8 bases align to TRBD2. This CDR3 comprises 16 residues. V lost 5 bases and J lost 1; bases outside the gene matches: 8. Per germline, CDR1 SGHVS and CDR2 FQNEAQ. For the CDR3, the DNA is TGTGCCAGCAGCCTCCGACTAGCGATTGGCACAGATACGCAGTATTTT. This translates into CASSLRLAIGTDTQYF.

The rearrangement links TRBV12-3 or TRBV12-4 to TRBJ2-5, with 12 nucleotides matching TRBD2. CDR3 length: 16 residues. V shed 3 bases, J shed 5 bases, and the junction held 7 bases outside the gene matches. The CDR3 bases are TGTGCCAGCAGTTTCTCGACTAGCGGGAGTATGGAGACCCAGTACTTC. Protein: CASSFSTSGSMETQYF.

This clonotype showed up many times. The rearrangement joins TRBV6-6 to TRBJ2-2; D remains ambiguous. Deletions cut 5 bases from V and 4 bases from J, with 5 bases between. The V gene's germline CDR1 is MNHNY and CDR2 SVGAGI (reference sequence). The CDR3 is 12 amino acids. The CDR3 coding sequence is TGTGCCAGCAGTAGCCCCACCGGGGAGCTGTTTTTT. This gives the protein CASSSPTGELFF.

This clonotype turned up a few times. The chain recombines TRBV10-3 with TRBJ1-6, with unresolved D. Trimming took 2 bases from V and 0 from J, leaving 8 bases between them. The CDR3 runs to 16 residues. Germline V gene sequence: CDR1 ENHRY, CDR2 SYGVKD. CDR3 bases: TGTGCCATCAGTGAGGGGCGAAGCTCCTATAATTCACCCCTCCACTTT. This codes for CAISEGRSSYNSPLHF.

This clonotype has only a few counts. The gene calls are TRBV5-5 and TRBJ2-7; a weak D match, TRBD2 (5 bases). The length of the CDR3 is 15 residues. CDR1 and CDR2 (germline): SGHKS, YYEKEE (reference sequence). V shed 3 bases and J shed 7 bases, with 20 bases lying between them. The CDR3 loop is CASSSIRLALMEQYF. Here the CDR3 DNA reads TGTGCCAGCAGCTCGATCCGCCTAGCCCTGATGGAGCAGTACTTC.